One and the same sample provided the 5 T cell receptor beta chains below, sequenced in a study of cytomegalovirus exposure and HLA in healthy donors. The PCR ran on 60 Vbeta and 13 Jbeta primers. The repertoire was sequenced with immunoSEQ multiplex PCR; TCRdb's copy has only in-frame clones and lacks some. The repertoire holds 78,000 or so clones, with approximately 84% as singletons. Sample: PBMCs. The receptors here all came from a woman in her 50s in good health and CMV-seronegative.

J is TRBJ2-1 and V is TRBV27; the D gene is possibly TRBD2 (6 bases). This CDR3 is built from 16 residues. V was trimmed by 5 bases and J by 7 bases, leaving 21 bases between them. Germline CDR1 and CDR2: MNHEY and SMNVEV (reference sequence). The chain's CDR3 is CASSPPGHKLANEQFF. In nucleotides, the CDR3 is TGTGCCAGCAGTCCCCCCGGCCACAAACTAGCAAATGAGCAGTTCTTC.

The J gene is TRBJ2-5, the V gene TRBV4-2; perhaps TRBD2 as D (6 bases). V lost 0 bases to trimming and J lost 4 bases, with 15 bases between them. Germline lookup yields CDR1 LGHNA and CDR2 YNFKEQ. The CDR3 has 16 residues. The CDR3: CASSQERHPEGETQYF. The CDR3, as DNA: TGTGCCAGCAGCCAAGAGCGCCATCCGGAGGGAGAGACCCAGTACTTC.

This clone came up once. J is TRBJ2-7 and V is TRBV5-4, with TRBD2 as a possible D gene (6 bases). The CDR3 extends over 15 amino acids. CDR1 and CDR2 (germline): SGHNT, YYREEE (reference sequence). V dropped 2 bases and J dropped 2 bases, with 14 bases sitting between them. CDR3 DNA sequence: TGTGCCAGCAGCTTAGGTGGGACTCTAACCTACGAGCAGTACTTC. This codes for CASSLGGTLTYEQYF.

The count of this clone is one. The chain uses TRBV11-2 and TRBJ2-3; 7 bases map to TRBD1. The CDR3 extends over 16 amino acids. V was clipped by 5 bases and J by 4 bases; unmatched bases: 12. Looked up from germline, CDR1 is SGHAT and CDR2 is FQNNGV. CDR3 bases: TGTGCCAGCAGCCTAAGAAGGGACAGTTTTCCAGATACGCAGTATTTT. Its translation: CASSLRRDSFPDTQYF.

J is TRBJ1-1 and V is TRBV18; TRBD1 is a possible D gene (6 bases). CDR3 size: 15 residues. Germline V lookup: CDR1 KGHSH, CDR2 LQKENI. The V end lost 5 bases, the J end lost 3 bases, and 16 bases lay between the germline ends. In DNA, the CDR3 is TGTGCCAGCTCAGTTATACCACAGGGAGACACTGAAGCTTTCTTT. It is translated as CASSVIPQGDTEAFF.